This T cell receptor beta chain was obtained from a study of response to subunit inactivated influenza vaccine. V lost 2 bases and J lost 8, with 11 bases in between. The CDR3 covers 14 residues. Germline lookup yields CDR1 SGHRS and CDR2 YFSETQ. About this clonotype: Its target is unknown.

Study findings and constraints: Seasonal influenza vaccination, on each occasion, was suggested by the authors to recruit few new T cells.

TCRdb reprocessed the RT-PCR reads via MiXCR and lists one record per CDR3 protein. The sample yields hundreds of thousands of distinct CDR3 sequences, 6.5% to 8% seen once. The chain uses TRBV5-1 and TRBJ1-6; D is possibly TRBD1 (6 bases). The sequencing used PBMCs from blood, collected less than 30 months after vaccination. This clonotype was obtained from a man aged 45 to 75 who received an inactivated influenza vaccine. As DNA, the CDR3 is TGCGCCAGCAGCTTCTACAGGGAGGATTCACCCCTCCACTTT. Protein: CASSFYREDSPLHF.